The sequence of this T cell receptor beta chain was determined in a study of Graves' ophthalmopathy and Graves' hyperthyroidism. The germline V and J ends were trimmed by 5 bases and 7 bases, with 18 bases remaining between them. Germline V gene lookup returns CDR1 MDHEN and CDR2 SYDVKM. CDR3 length equals 14 residues. Moderate-to-severe activity, CAS ≥3, NOSPECS ≥4 and a duration under 3 months were seen in donors with ophthalmopathy. PBMCs were obtained from roughly 9.7 ml of fresh peripheral blood. About this clonotype itself: Its antigen is still unknown.

Amplified material comprised TCR beta CDR3 regions derived from RNA transcripts. First-round RT-PCR used HTBI primers; second-round multiplex PCR followed. MiXCR, run by TCRdb on the multiplex PCR reads, gives a single entry per CDR3 protein. The table includes over 200,000 distinct CDR3 sequences, under 30% detected once. Study-wide results and caveats: Ophthalmopathy progression was predicted with 70.59% sensitivity and approximately 72% specificity.

This chain joins TRBV28 and TRBJ2-7; D perhaps matches TRBD2 (7 bases). The TCR originated in a man aged 45 to 65 with Graves' ophthalmopathy. Source material: peripheral blood. This CDR3 is CASSKGGRRKEQYF. The DNA of the CDR3 is TGTGCCAGCAGTAAGGGGGGGCGTCGGAAGGAGCAGTACTTC.